These 12 T cell receptor beta chains came from one sample sequenced in a study of T cell responses to AZD1222 COVID-19 vaccine. The assay was immunoSEQ multiplex PCR, and TCRdb's table has in-frame clones only and misses some. The sample contains around 100,000 clones, 65% to 85% of which appear only once. Sequencing was performed on peripheral blood, taken on day 0 of AZD1222 vaccination. All receptors come from an adult in good health.

V is TRBV5-4 and J is TRBJ2-3; the match to TRBD2 covers 11 bases. CDR1 and CDR2 (germline): SGHNT, YYREEE (reference sequence). The CDR3 contains 15 residues. V lost 4 bases and J lost 2; bases outside the gene matches: 3. The CDR3 sequence: CASSVGLADTDTQYF. DNA of the CDR3: TGTGCCAGCAGCGTGGGACTAGCGGACACAGATACGCAGTATTTT.

The rearrangement joins TRBV5-8 to TRBJ2-1, with D hard to call. The ends were cut back, 5 bases at V and 6 bases at J, with 12 bases in the middle. CDR1 is SGHTS and CDR2 is YDEGEE in the germline V gene. The CDR3 contains 13 residues. The CDR3 DNA follows: TGTGCCAGCAGACCAACTATGGGCAATGAGCAGTTCTTC. Its protein product is CASRPTMGNEQFF.

The chain employs TRBV15 and TRBJ1-1; tentatively, D is TRBD1 (5 bases). The CDR3 consists of 14 residues. The V end was cut by 2 bases, the J end by 1 base, with 8 bases between. The germline V gene has CDR1 LNHNV and CDR2 YYDKDF (reference sequence). As DNA, the CDR3 is TGTGCCACCAGCAGACAGGGACCGAACACTGAAGCTTTCTTT. This translates into CATSRQGPNTEAFF.

V usage is TRBV14 and J usage is TRBJ2-7; no firm D call. This CDR3 is built from 13 residues. Germline values: CDR1 SGHDN, CDR2 FVKESK. The V and J ends lost 5 bases and 2 bases respectively, with 10 bases between them. CDR3 residues: CASSVRATYEQYF. In nucleotides, the CDR3 is TGTGCCAGCAGCGTCCGGGCTACCTACGAGCAGTACTTC.

This clone was counted a few times. The genes are TRBV28 and TRBJ1-1; maybe TRBD1 (6 bases). Germline V gene data show CDR1 as MDHEN and CDR2 as SYDVKM. The CDR3 runs 17 residues. Trimming pared 5 bases from V and 7 bases from J, leaving 26 bases between. The CDR3 DNA is TGTGCCAGCAGTCCCCTAGTTCAGCGGGGGCGGCTGTATGAAGCTTTCTTT. As protein: CASSPLVQRGRLYEAFF.

This chain joins TRBV10-3 and TRBJ2-3; 8 positions match TRBD2. Germline-derived CDR1 and CDR2 are ENHRY and SYGVKD. The V segment lost 4 bases and the J segment 1 base; nucleotides outside the gene matches: 4. There are 15 residues in the CDR3. The CDR3 bases are TGTGCCATCAGTGGTCGGCGGGGGGGCACAGATACGCAGTATTTT. Amino acids: CAISGRRGGTDTQYF.

This clone has just a few counts. The chain couples TRBV12-5 to TRBJ1-1; the D is unclear. From germline, CDR1 is LGHNT and CDR2 FRNRAP. Trimming stripped 7 bases from V and 0 bases from J, with 9 bases between. The length of the CDR3 is 13 residues. For the CDR3, the DNA is TGTGCTAGTGCCTCGGAGATGAACACTGAAGCTTTCTTT. Translating it yields CASASEMNTEAFF. Using reference TRBV12-5 and TRBJ1-1 for the parts outside the CDR3, the full variable domain is DARVTQTPRHKVTEMGQEVTMRCQPILGHNTVFWYRQTMMQGLELLAYFRNRAPLDDSGMPKDRFSAEMPDATLATLKIQPSEPRDSAVYFCASASEMNTEAFFGQGTRLTVV.

The chain carries TRBV28 and TRBJ1-5; possible D gene TRBD1, 6 bases. Germline CDR1 is MDHEN and CDR2 is SYDVKM. V was pared by 6 bases and J by 0 bases, with 12 bases between. The CDR3 spans 15 residues. This chain's CDR3 is CASSWDIDSNQPQHF. In nucleotides, the CDR3 is TGTGCCAGCAGCTGGGACATCGATAGCAATCAGCCCCAGCATTTT.

V gene TRBV29-1 combines with J gene TRBJ1-1; TRBD1 aligns across 9 bases. Per germline, CDR1 SQVTM and CDR2 ANQGSEA. This CDR3 contains 13 residues. The V and J ends lost 7 bases and 2 bases, in that order; junction bases with no gene match: 5. Here the CDR3 DNA reads TGCAGCGCAAGGGACAGGGACAACACTGAAGCTTTCTTT. It yields the protein CSARDRDNTEAFF.

V and J are TRBV7-2 and TRBJ1-5; no definite D call. Germline V gene lookup returns CDR1 SGHTA and CDR2 FQGNSA. Between the trimmed V and J ends, which lost 5 bases and 9 bases, there was a span of 8 bases. This CDR3 comprises 11 residues. This CDR3 reads CASSASGPQHF. The CDR3 nucleotides read TGTGCCAGCAGCGCGAGTGGGCCCCAGCATTTT.

V usage is TRBV7-8 and J usage is TRBJ1-1; D gene uncertain. Trimming stripped 2 bases from V and 8 bases from J, with 9 bases between. The CDR3 contains 12 residues. Germline V gene data show CDR1 as SGHVS and CDR2 as FQNEAQ. The CDR3 DNA is TGTGCCAGCAGCTTAAGTGTGCAAGAAGCTTTCTTT. Protein product: CASSLSVQEAFF.

The chain employs TRBV24-1 and TRBJ2-2, with TRBD1 identical over 8 bases. Trimming cost V 8 bases and J 2 bases; bases outside gene matches: 3. CDR3 length: 14 residues. Per the germline V gene, CDR1 is KGHDR and CDR2 is SFDVKD. Here the CDR3 DNA reads TGTGCCACCATGGACAGGGTCAACACCGGGGAGCTGTTTTTT. Protein sequence: CATMDRVNTGELFF.